Listed below are T cell receptor beta chains from one sample, sequenced in a study of tissue T cells after allogeneic stem cell transplantation. Sequenced by immunoSEQ multiplex PCR; TCRdb stores in-frame clones only, minus some. The sample contains tens of thousands of clones, approximately 92% of which appear only once. Sample: blood, taken before transplantation. The receptors shown here come from a woman aged 35 to 70 who later had graft-versus-host disease after an allogeneic stem cell transplant. Each CDR3 is given with its conserved first and last residue. Each record gives: D gene, clone size, J gene, V gene, CDR3 protein, CDR3 DNA. A D gene is named only where the DNA matches it firmly. Clone size is not always given. Where it is, it says once, few, many or a class for expanded clones.

>TRBD2|once|TRBJ2-3|TRBV9
CASSEAGGLADTQYF
TGTGCCAGCAGCGAAGCGGGAGGCCTGGCAGATACGCAGTATTTT
>.|.|TRBJ2-3|TRBV5-1
CASSADWGDTDTQYF
TGCGCCAGCAGCGCCGACTGGGGCGACACAGATACGCAGTATTTT
>.|.|TRBJ1-4|TRBV30
CAISGVPNEKLFF
TGTGCCATCTCGGGAGTCCCCAATGAAAAACTGTTTTTT
>.|.|TRBJ1-3|TRBV7-9
CASSLADLSGNTIYF
TGTGCCAGCAGCTTAGCGGACCTCTCTGGAAACACCATATATTTT
>.|few|TRBJ1-2|TRBV25-1
CASSEGQGRYYGYAF
TGTGCCAGCAGTGAAGGGCAGGGCCGATACTATGGCTACGCCTTC
>.|.|TRBJ1-1|TRBV27
CASSMTANTEAFF
TGTGCCAGCAGTATGACAGCGAACACTGAAGCTTTCTTT
>.|.|TRBJ2-7|TRBV2
CASSGTATYEQYF
TGTGCCAGCAGTGGTACGGCCACCTACGAGCAGTACTTC
>.|.|TRBJ2-1|TRBV2
CATSVSYNEQFF
TGTGCCACCTCGGTTTCCTACAATGAGCAGTTCTTC
>.|.|TRBJ2-3|TRBV7-2
CASSARIVGTDTQYF
TGTGCCAGCAGCGCCCGTATAGTAGGCACAGATACGCAGTATTTT
>TRBD2|.|TRBJ2-1|TRBV19
CASSTLAGTNNEQFF
TGTGCCAGTAGTACCCTAGCGGGAACCAACAATGAGCAGTTCTTC
>TRBD1|once|TRBJ1-4|TRBV28
CASSLGQGPNEKLFF
TGTGCCAGCAGTTTAGGACAGGGGCCTAATGAAAAACTGTTTTTT
>.|.|TRBJ2-5|TRBV6-2/TRBV6-3
CASSYRNTPQETQYF
TGTGCCAGCAGTTATCGGAACACACCACAAGAGACCCAGTACTTC
>TRBD2|.|TRBJ2-1|TRBV7-2
CASSPLAGSYNEQFF
TGTGCCAGCAGCCCGTTAGCGGGGTCGTACAATGAGCAGTTCTTC
>TRBD1|few|TRBJ1-2|TRBV19
CASTYGSGGGQNYGYTF
TGTGCCAGTACCTACGGGTCGGGCGGGGGACAGAACTATGGCTACACCTTC
>.|.|TRBJ1-1|TRBV30
CAWKRQTFEAFF
TGTGCCTGGAAGAGACAGACCTTTGAAGCTTTCTTT
>.|.|TRBJ2-7|TRBV28
CASSHATLTPGTGFYEQYF
TGTGCCAGCAGTCACGCAACCTTAACCCCCGGGACGGGATTCTACGAGCAGTACTTC
>.|.|TRBJ2-1|TRBV11-2
CASSLDYWGDEQFF
TGTGCCAGCAGCTTAGATTATTGGGGCGATGAGCAGTTCTTC
>TRBD1|.|TRBJ2-7|TRBV28
CASSPTGTGRYEQYF
TGTGCCAGCAGCCCAACCGGGACAGGGCGCTACGAGCAGTACTTC
>.|.|TRBJ1-3|TRBV5-4
CASSPTSGHGNTIYF
TGTGCCAGCAGCCCCACATCAGGGCACGGAAACACCATATATTTT
>.|once|TRBJ2-7|TRBV4-3
CASSQALNSYEQYF
TGCGCCAGCAGCCAAGCGCTAAACTCCTACGAGCAGTACTTC
>TRBD1|.|TRBJ1-2|TRBV27
CASSLSRTGGNGYTF
TGTGCCAGCAGTCTGTCCCGGACAGGGGGCAATGGCTACACCTTC
>.|.|TRBJ2-1|TRBV19
CASSIEGNNEQFF
TGTGCCAGTAGTATAGAGGGAAACAATGAGCAGTTCTTC
>.|.|TRBJ1-5|TRBV5-5
CASSLTRVNQPQHF
TGTGCCAGCAGCTTGACTCGGGTTAATCAGCCCCAGCATTTT
>TRBD2|.|TRBJ2-2|TRBV18
CASSPLVLAEYANTGELFF
TGTGCCAGCTCACCCCTCGTGCTAGCGGAATACGCGAACACCGGGGAGCTGTTTTTT
>.|few|TRBJ1-6|TRBV14
CASSRGGTGWRTPWESPLHF
TGTGCCAGCAGCCGAGGTGGAACAGGGTGGAGGACGCCGTGGGAATCACCCCTCCACTTT
>TRBD1|.|TRBJ1-5|TRBV2
CASKTGDGGNQPQHF
TGTGCCAGCAAGACAGGGGATGGGGGCAATCAGCCCCAGCATTTT
>.|once|TRBJ2-7|TRBV7-8
CASSLAVDSYEQYF
TGTGCCAGCAGCTTAGCGGTGGACTCCTACGAGCAGTACTTC
>TRBD1|.|TRBJ2-1|TRBV2
CASTLGQGVYNEQFF
TGTGCCAGCACCCTAGGACAGGGGGTCTACAATGAGCAGTTCTTC
>.|.|TRBJ1-6|TRBV19
CASSKNGPAGNSPLHF
TGTGCCAGTAGTAAGAACGGGCCTGCTGGAAATTCACCCCTCCACTTT
>.|.|TRBJ1-5|TRBV28
CASSLVANQPQHF
TGTGCCAGCAGTTTGGTAGCCAATCAGCCCCAGCATTTT
>.|.|TRBJ2-1|TRBV25-1
CASSGQQGSANEQFF
TGTGCCAGCAGTGGCCAACAGGGAAGTGCCAATGAGCAGTTCTTC
>TRBD1|.|TRBJ1-2|TRBV6-5
CASRPPGQAAGYTF
TGTGCCAGCAGGCCTCCGGGACAGGCTGCCGGCTACACCTTC
>.|.|TRBJ2-7|TRBV3-1/TRBV3-2
CASSQDLDNSYEQYF
TGTGCCAGCAGCCAAGATTTGGACAACTCCTACGAGCAGTACTTC
>.|.|TRBJ1-1|TRBV27
CASSLGSANTEAFF
TGTGCCAGCAGTTTAGGATCGGCTAACACTGAAGCTTTCTTT
>.|.|TRBJ1-2|TRBV7-2
CASTLESGGYTF
TGTGCCAGCACCTTAGAATCTGGGGGCTACACCTTC
>.|.|TRBJ2-5|TRBV18
CASSHTRRDETQYF
TGTGCCAGCTCACACACCCGGCGGGATGAGACCCAGTACTTC
>TRBD2|.|TRBJ2-5|TRBV7-2
CASGVAGRETQYF
TGTGCCAGCGGTGTAGCGGGACGTGAGACCCAGTACTTC
>.|.|TRBJ1-2|TRBV4-2
CASSQEGGALVYGYTF
TGTGCCAGCAGCCAAGAAGGGGGGGCCTTGGTTTATGGCTACACCTTC
>.|.|TRBJ1-1|TRBV7-9
CASSGGGHVNTEAFF
TGTGCCAGCAGTGGGGGGGGACACGTGAACACTGAAGCTTTCTTT
>.|once|TRBJ1-1|TRBV7-9
CASSLWTLNTEAFF
TGTGCCAGCAGCTTATGGACGTTGAACACTGAAGCTTTCTTT
>.|.|TRBJ1-3|TRBV4-3
CASSQRAGVSGNTIYF
TGCGCCAGCAGCCAAAGGGCGGGGGTCAGTGGAAACACCATATATTTT
>TRBD1|few|TRBJ1-3|TRBV30
CARRTGRGNTIYF
TGTGCCCGAAGGACAGGGAGAGGAAACACCATATATTTT
>.|.|TRBJ2-3|TRBV15
CATSRDRDAAGDTQYF
TGTGCCACCAGCAGAGACCGGGACGCGGCGGGGGATACGCAGTATTTT
>.|.|TRBJ1-1|TRBV27
CASSSLGGLNTEAFF
TGTGCCAGCAGTTCCCTGGGAGGGCTGAACACTGAAGCTTTCTTT
>.|.|TRBJ2-5|TRBV18
CASSPRSDQETQYF
TGTGCCAGCTCACCCCGGTCAGATCAAGAGACCCAGTACTTC
>.|.|TRBJ1-1|TRBV14
CASSQDRGLAEAFF
TGTGCCAGCAGCCAAGACAGGGGCCTTGCTGAAGCTTTCTTT
>TRBD2|once|TRBJ2-2|TRBV6-5
CASFTSGSNTGELFF
TGTGCCAGTTTCACTAGCGGGAGTAACACCGGGGAGCTGTTTTTT
>TRBD2|.|TRBJ2-7|TRBV6-6
CASSTPLSGRNYEQYF
TGTGCCAGCAGTACCCCCCTTAGCGGGAGGAACTACGAGCAGTACTTC
>TRBD1|.|TRBJ2-5|TRBV7-2
CASSLATGPQETQYF
TGTGCCAGCAGCTTAGCGACAGGGCCCCAAGAGACCCAGTACTTC
>.|once|TRBJ2-1|TRBV7-2
CASSPLPQGLSDEQFF
TGTGCCAGCAGCCCACTTCCACAGGGTTTATCGGATGAGCAGTTCTTC
>.|.|TRBJ1-2|TRBV19
CASSIDPLRGYTF
TGTGCCAGTAGTATAGATCCCCTTAGGGGCTACACCTTC
>TRBD2|.|TRBJ2-2|TRBV5-1
CASSLTSGSITGELFF
TGCGCCAGCAGCTTGACTAGCGGGAGTATTACCGGGGAGCTGTTTTTT